The rows below give T cell receptor beta chains drawn from one sample of a study of Ad26.COV2.S vaccination and SARS-CoV-2 variants. Assay: immunoSEQ multiplex PCR; the TCRdb copy retains only in-frame clones and omits some. The sample shows approximately 460,000 clones, nearly 90% of them seen only once. The specimen comprised peripheral blood, sampled in a trial of Ad26.COV2.S vaccine versus placebo. The source is a person between 18 and 65 years old who received the Ad26.COV2.S COVID-19 vaccine or a placebo. The CDR3 runs from the conserved cysteine through the conserved F or W. The D gene is left open where the match is weak. Where a row states a size, it is once, few, many or the class of an expanded clone; other rows omit it.

V gene	D gene	J gene	clone size	CDR3 protein	CDR3 DNA
TRBV19	.	TRBJ1-5	.	CASSVKGTFPNQPQHF	TGTGCCAGTAGTGTAAAGGGGACATTCCCGAATCAGCCCCAGCATTTT
TRBV6-5	.	TRBJ1-5	.	CASRKQGNSGQPQHF	TGTGCCAGCAGAAAACAGGGAAATTCGGGTCAGCCCCAGCATTTT
TRBV7-9	TRBD1	TRBJ1-2	few	CASSLGQGVNGYTF	TGTGCCAGCAGCTTGGGACAGGGGGTAAATGGCTACACCTTC
TRBV7-2	.	TRBJ1-1	few	CASSLRWNTEAFF	TGTGCCAGCAGCTTGCGGTGGAACACTGAAGCTTTCTTT
TRBV19	.	TRBJ2-6	.	CASSPILSGANVLTF	TGTGCCAGTAGTCCTATACTATCTGGGGCCAACGTCCTGACTTTC
TRBV6-6	.	TRBJ2-7	once	CASSYSYPPEQYF	TGTGCCAGCAGTTACTCTTATCCCCCCGAGCAGTACTTC
TRBV5-1	.	TRBJ1-4	.	CASSRDTNNEKLFF	TGCGCCAGCAGCAGAGACACGAATAATGAAAAACTGTTTTTT
TRBV7-9	.	TRBJ1-3	.	CASSLAITGHFSGNTIYF	TGTGCCAGCAGCTTAGCGATTACAGGCCACTTCTCTGGAAACACCATATATTTT
TRBV4-1	TRBD1	TRBJ2-2	.	CASSHRPGTGSTGELFF	TGCGCCAGCAGCCACCGGCCCGGGACAGGGAGTACCGGGGAGCTGTTTTTT
TRBV5-1	TRBD1	TRBJ1-1	.	CASSTGQGPNTEAFF	TGCGCCAGCAGCACGGGACAGGGACCGAACACTGAAGCTTTCTTT
TRBV7-2	.	TRBJ1-6	.	CASSLGSRVNSPLHF	TGTGCCAGCAGCTTAGGATCCCGGGTTAATTCACCCCTCCACTTT
TRBV5-5	.	TRBJ2-7	.	CASSLMFNSYEQYF	TGTGCCAGCAGCTTGATGTTTAACTCCTACGAGCAGTACTTC
TRBV19	TRBD1	TRBJ2-7	.	CASSIGQGARYEQYF	TGTGCCAGTAGTATCGGACAGGGGGCGCGTTACGAGCAGTACTTC
TRBV7-3	TRBD2	TRBJ2-1	once	CASSTVSGSSEQFF	TGTGCCAGCAGCACCGTTAGCGGGAGCAGTGAGCAGTTCTTC
TRBV7-9	.	TRBJ1-1	.	CASSLLGSSSTEAFF	TGTGCCAGCAGCTTGTTGGGCAGCTCTAGCACTGAAGCTTTCTTT
TRBV18	.	TRBJ1-1	.	CASSPGGSNLNTEAFF	TGTGCCAGCTCACCAGGTGGCAGTAATCTGAACACTGAAGCTTTCTTT
TRBV19	TRBD1	TRBJ2-7	.	CASTAGTGGYEQYF	TGTGCCAGTACCGCCGGGACAGGGGGTTACGAGCAGTACTTC
TRBV9	TRBD1	TRBJ2-1	few	CASSDRDRAYNEQFF	TGTGCCAGCAGCGACCGGGACAGGGCCTACAATGAGCAGTTCTTC
TRBV5-8	TRBD1	TRBJ1-5	.	CASSSPTGTGRLNQPQHF	TGTGCCAGCAGCTCGCCTACCGGGACAGGCCGCCTAAATCAGCCCCAGCATTTT
TRBV27	.	TRBJ1-5	few	CASSFWGGNQPQHF	TGTGCCAGCAGTTTTTGGGGGGGCAATCAGCCCCAGCATTTT
TRBV7-2	TRBD1	TRBJ2-2	.	CASSLGQGGNTGELFF	TGTGCCAGCAGCTTGGGACAGGGGGGGAACACCGGGGAGCTGTTTTTT
TRBV3-1/TRBV3-2	TRBD1	TRBJ1-1	.	CASSQEDPDRGIEAFF	TGTGCCAGCAGCCAAGAAGATCCGGACAGGGGGATTGAAGCTTTCTTT
TRBV4-3	.	TRBJ1-2	once	CASSLERHYGYTF	TGCGCCAGCTCCCTAGAACGGCACTATGGCTACACCTTC
TRBV2	TRBD2	TRBJ2-1	.	CASSEGLAGAYNEQFF	TGTGCCAGCAGTGAGGGACTAGCGGGAGCCTACAATGAGCAGTTCTTC
TRBV9	.	TRBJ1-1	.	CASSVGGPLNTEAFF	TGTGCCAGCAGCGTAGGGGGGCCCCTGAACACTGAAGCTTTCTTT
TRBV2	.	TRBJ2-7	few	CASSVSIYEQYF	TGTGCCAGCAGTGTCTCAATCTACGAGCAGTACTTC
TRBV10-1	TRBD2	TRBJ2-1	.	CASSGTRDNEQFF	TGCGCCAGCAGTGGGACTAGGGACAATGAGCAGTTCTTC
TRBV19	.	TRBJ2-1	.	CASSIGGRDEQFF	TGTGCCAGTAGTATAGGGGGACGAGATGAGCAGTTCTTC
TRBV5-1	TRBD2	TRBJ2-2	.	CASSTGTSGGRLFF	TGCGCCAGCAGCACCGGGACTAGCGGGGGTAGGCTGTTTTTT
TRBV23-1	TRBD1	TRBJ1-2	.	CASARDREVDGYTF	TGCGCCAGTGCCCGGGACAGGGAAGTAGATGGCTACACCTTC
TRBV11-2	TRBD1	TRBJ2-3	.	CASSYRGRFEDTQYF	TGTGCCAGCAGCTACAGGGGGCGGTTCGAAGATACGCAGTATTTT
TRBV5-1	TRBD1	TRBJ2-7	.	CASSHRQGARREQYF	TGCGCCAGCAGCCATCGACAGGGGGCGCGTCGGGAGCAGTACTTC
TRBV5-1	.	TRBJ2-2	once	CASSSGSGQVGELFF	TGCGCCAGCAGCTCAGGTAGCGGCCAAGTTGGGGAGCTGTTTTTT
TRBV18	.	TRBJ2-3	.	CASSELDTQYF	TGTGCCAGCTCAGAGTTAGATACGCAGTATTTT
TRBV28	.	TRBJ1-6	.	CASSSGHYSPLHF	TGTGCCAGCAGTTCAGGGCACTATTCACCCCTCCACTTT
TRBV7-9	.	TRBJ1-1	.	CASSFLGMNTEAFF	TGTGCCAGCAGCTTTCTTGGGATGAACACTGAAGCTTTCTTT
TRBV9	TRBD1	TRBJ2-2	.	CASSGPGQRNTGELFF	TGTGCCAGCAGCGGTCCGGGACAGAGGAACACCGGGGAGCTGTTTTTT
TRBV4-2	.	TRBJ2-7	.	CASSQVKMRNEQYF	TGTGCCAGCAGCCAAGTTAAAATGCGGAACGAGCAGTACTTC
TRBV5-1	.	TRBJ1-6	.	CASSLSFSYNSPLHF	TGCGCCAGCAGCCTGAGCTTCTCCTATAATTCACCCCTCCACTTT
TRBV7-9	.	TRBJ2-5	.	CASSLAGAGETQYF	TGTGCCAGCAGCTTAGCGGGCGCGGGGGAGACCCAGTACTTC
TRBV6-5	TRBD2	TRBJ2-7	.	CASSYEPLATYEQYF	TGTGCCAGCAGTTACGAGCCACTAGCGACCTACGAGCAGTACTTC
TRBV2	.	TRBJ1-2	.	CASSETTGLYGYTF	TGTGCCAGCAGTGAAACGACGGGGTTGTATGGCTACACCTTC
TRBV9	TRBD2	TRBJ2-1	once	CASSPTEAGGENEQFF	TGTGCCAGCAGCCCCACAGAGGCGGGAGGAGAGAATGAGCAGTTCTTC
TRBV7-8	TRBD2	TRBJ2-1	.	CASSTSGNRQNEQFF	TGTGCCAGCAGCACTAGCGGGAATAGGCAAAATGAGCAGTTCTTC
TRBV18	.	TRBJ2-7	.	CASSPAGTNYEQYF	TGTGCCAGCTCACCGGCAGGTACGAATTACGAGCAGTACTTC
TRBV6-2/TRBV6-3	.	TRBJ1-2	.	CASSPGPSNYGYTF	TGTGCCAGCAGCCCCGGACCCTCTAACTATGGCTACACCTTC
TRBV18	TRBD2	TRBJ2-1	.	CASHSLAGLDEQFF	TGTGCCAGCCACTCGCTAGCGGGGTTGGATGAGCAGTTCTTC
TRBV7-3	.	TRBJ2-2	few	CASSQSAANTGELFF	TGTGCCAGCAGCCAATCAGCGGCGAACACCGGGGAGCTGTTTTTT
TRBV5-5	.	TRBJ1-2	.	CASSLSFIAALGDYGYTF	TGTGCCAGCAGTCTCTCCTTTATTGCGGCCCTCGGAGACTATGGCTACACCTTC
TRBV15	TRBD1	TRBJ1-2	.	CATSRGANRGRESGYTF	TGTGCCACCAGCAGAGGGGCCAACAGGGGGCGTGAAAGCGGCTACACCTTC
TRBV11-2	.	TRBJ1-4	.	CASSLGGEKLFF	TGTGCCAGCAGCTTAGGGGGTGAAAAACTGTTTTTT
TRBV7-2	TRBD1	TRBJ1-6	.	CASSWGQGSLDNSPLHF	TGTGCCAGCAGCTGGGGACAGGGCTCCTTGGATAATTCACCCCTCCACTTT
TRBV6-2/TRBV6-3	TRBD1	TRBJ2-7	.	CASSTDRTPRKYEQYF	TGTGCCAGCAGTACGGACAGGACACCTCGCAAGTACGAGCAGTACTTC